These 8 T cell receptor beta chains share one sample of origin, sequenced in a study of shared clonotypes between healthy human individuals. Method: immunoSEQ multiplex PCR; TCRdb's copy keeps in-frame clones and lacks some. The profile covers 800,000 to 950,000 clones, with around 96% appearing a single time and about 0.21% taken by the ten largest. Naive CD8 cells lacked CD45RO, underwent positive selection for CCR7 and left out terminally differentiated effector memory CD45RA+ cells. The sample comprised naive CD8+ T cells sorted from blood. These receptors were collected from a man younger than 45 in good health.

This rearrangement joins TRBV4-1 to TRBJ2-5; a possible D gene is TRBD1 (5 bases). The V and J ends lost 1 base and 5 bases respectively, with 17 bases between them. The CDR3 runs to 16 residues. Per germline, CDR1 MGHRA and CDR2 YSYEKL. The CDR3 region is CASSQASGRVGETQYF. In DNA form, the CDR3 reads TGCGCCAGCAGCCAAGCGTCAGGCAGGGTGGGGGAGACCCAGTACTTC.

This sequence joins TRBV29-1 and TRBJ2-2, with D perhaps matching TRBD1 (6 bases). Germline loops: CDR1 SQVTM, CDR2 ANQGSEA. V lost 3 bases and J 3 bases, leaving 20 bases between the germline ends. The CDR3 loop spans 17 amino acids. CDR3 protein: CSVEGATGSAYTGELFF. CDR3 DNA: TGCAGCGTTGAGGGGGCCACGGGATCGGCGTACACCGGGGAGCTGTTTTTT.

CDR3 sequence: CASSGTSGLNEQFF. The CDR3 DNA is TGTGCCAGCAGTGGGACTAGCGGGCTCAATGAGCAGTTCTTC. The rearrangement joins TRBV25-1 to TRBJ2-1; TRBD2 matches 11 bases. Germline V gene sequence: CDR1 MGHDK, CDR2 SYGVNS. The CDR3 runs to 14 residues. Trimming cost V 4 bases and J 6 bases; bases outside gene matches: 2. Combining the CDR3 with reference TRBV25-1 and TRBJ2-1 gives the whole variable domain EADIYQTPRYLVIGTGKKITLECSQTMGHDKMYWYQQDPGMELHLIHYSYGVNSTEKGDLSSESTVSRIRTEHFPLTLESARPSHTSQYLCASSGTSGLNEQFFGPGTRLTVL.

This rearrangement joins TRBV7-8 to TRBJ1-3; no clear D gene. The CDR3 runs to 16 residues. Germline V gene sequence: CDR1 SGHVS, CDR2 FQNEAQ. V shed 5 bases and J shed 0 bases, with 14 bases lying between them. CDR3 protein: CASSPTAKSSGNTIYF. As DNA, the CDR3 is TGTGCCAGCAGCCCTACAGCCAAGAGCTCTGGAAACACCATATATTTT.

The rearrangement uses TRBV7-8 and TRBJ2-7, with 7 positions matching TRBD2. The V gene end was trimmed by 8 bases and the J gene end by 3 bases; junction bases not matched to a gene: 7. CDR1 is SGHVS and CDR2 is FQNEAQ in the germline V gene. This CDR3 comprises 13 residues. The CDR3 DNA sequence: TGTGCCAGCGTGGGAGCGGGGCACTACGAGCAGTACTTC. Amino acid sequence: CASVGAGHYEQYF.

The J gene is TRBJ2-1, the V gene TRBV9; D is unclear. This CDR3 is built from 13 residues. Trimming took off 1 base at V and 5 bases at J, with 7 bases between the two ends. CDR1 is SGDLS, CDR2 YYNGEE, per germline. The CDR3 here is CASSVYPHNEQFF. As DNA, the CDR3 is TGTGCCAGCAGCGTATATCCCCACAATGAGCAGTTCTTC.

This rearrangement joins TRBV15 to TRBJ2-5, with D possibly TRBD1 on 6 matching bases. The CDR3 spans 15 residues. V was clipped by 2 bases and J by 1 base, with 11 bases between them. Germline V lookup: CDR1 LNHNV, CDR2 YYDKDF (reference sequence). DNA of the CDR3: TGTGCCACCAGCAGATTCAGGACAGTCCAAGAGACCCAGTACTTC. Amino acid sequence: CATSRFRTVQETQYF.

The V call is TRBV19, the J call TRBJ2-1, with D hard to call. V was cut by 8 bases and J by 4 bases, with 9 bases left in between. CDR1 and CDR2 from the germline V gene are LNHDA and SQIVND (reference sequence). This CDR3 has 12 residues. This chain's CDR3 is CASGLRYNEQFF. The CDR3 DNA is TGTGCCAGTGGCCTCAGGTACAATGAGCAGTTCTTC.